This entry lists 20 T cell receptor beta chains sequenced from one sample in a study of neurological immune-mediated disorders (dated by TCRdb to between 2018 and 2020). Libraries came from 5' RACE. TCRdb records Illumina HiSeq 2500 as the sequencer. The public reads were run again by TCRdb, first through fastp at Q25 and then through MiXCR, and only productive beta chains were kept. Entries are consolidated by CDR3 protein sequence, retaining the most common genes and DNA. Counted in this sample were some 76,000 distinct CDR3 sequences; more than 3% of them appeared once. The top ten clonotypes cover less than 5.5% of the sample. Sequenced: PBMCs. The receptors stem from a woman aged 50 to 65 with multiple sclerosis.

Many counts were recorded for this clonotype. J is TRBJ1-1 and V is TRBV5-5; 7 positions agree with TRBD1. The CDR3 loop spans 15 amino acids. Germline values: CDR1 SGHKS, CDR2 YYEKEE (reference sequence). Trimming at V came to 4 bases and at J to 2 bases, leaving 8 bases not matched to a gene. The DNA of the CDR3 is TGTGCCAGCAGCCCGGGGACAGTGCGCAACACTGAAGCTTTCTTT. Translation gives CASSPGTVRNTEAFF.

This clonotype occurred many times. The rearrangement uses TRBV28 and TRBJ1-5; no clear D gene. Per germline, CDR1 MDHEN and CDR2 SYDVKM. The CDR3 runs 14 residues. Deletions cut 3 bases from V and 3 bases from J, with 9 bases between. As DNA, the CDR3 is TGTGCCAGCAGTTTGTCGGGCACCAATCAGCCCCAGCATTTT. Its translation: CASSLSGTNQPQHF.

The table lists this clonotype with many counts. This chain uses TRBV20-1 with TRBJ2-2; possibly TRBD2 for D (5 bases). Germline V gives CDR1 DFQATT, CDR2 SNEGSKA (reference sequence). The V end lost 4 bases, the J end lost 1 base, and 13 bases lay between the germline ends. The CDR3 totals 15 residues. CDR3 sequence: CSAIERGRNTGELFF. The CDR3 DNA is TGCAGTGCTATAGAACGGGGAAGGAACACCGGGGAGCTGTTTTTT.

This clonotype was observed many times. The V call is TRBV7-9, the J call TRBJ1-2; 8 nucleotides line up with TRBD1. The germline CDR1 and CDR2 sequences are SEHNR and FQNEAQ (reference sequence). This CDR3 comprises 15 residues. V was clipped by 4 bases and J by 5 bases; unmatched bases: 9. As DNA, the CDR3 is TGTGCCAGCAGCTCGCGTCGGACAGGGTCTTATGGCTACACCTTC. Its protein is CASSSRRTGSYGYTF.

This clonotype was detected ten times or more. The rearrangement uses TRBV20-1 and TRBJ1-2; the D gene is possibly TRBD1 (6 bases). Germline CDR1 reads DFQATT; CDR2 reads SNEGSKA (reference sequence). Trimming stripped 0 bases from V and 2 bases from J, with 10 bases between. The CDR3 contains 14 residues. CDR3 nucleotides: TGCAGTGCTAGAGATGTGGGGGCAAACTATGGCTACACCTTC. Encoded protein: CSARDVGANYGYTF.

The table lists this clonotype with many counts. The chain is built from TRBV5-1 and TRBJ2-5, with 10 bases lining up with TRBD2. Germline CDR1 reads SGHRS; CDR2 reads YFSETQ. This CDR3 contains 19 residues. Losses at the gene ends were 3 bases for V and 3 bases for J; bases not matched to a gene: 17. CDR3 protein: CASSSPVPLLAGGKETQYF. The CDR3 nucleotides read TGCGCCAGCAGCTCGCCCGTCCCCCTTTTAGCGGGGGGCAAAGAGACCCAGTACTTC.

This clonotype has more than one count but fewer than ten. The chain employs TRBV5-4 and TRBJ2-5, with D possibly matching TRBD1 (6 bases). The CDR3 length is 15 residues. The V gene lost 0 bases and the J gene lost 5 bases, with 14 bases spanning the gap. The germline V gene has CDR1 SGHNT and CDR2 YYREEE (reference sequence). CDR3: CASSLEDSLGETQYF. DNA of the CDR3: TGTGCCAGCAGCTTGGAGGACAGTCTTGGTGAGACCCAGTACTTC.

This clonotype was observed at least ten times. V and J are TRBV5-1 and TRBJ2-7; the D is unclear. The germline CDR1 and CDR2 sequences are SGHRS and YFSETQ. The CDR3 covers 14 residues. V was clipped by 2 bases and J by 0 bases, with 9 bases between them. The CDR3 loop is CASSLDGNSYEQYF. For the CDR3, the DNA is TGCGCCAGCAGCTTAGACGGAAACTCCTACGAGCAGTACTTC.

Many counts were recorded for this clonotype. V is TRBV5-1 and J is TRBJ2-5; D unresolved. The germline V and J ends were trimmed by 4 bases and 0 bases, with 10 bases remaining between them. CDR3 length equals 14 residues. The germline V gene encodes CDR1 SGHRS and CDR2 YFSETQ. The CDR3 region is CASSIDGDQETQYF. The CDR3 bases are TGCGCCAGCAGCATTGACGGCGACCAAGAGACCCAGTACTTC.

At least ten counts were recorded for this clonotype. As DNA, the CDR3 is TGTGCCACCAGCCGAACCGAATACCCTGACAGAGACACTGAAGCTTTCTTT. Its translation is CATSRTEYPDRDTEAFF. This chain joins TRBV15 and TRBJ1-1; tentative D call: TRBD1 (5 bases). CDR1 and CDR2 from the germline V gene are LNHNV and YYDKDF (reference sequence). V lost 5 bases, J lost 3 bases, and 22 bases lay in between. The CDR3 has 17 residues.

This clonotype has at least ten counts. The CDR3 sequence: CASSQGQGAAAFF. In DNA form, the CDR3 reads TGCGCCAGCAGCCAAGGACAGGGGGCGGCAGCTTTCTTT. The rearrangement joins TRBV4-3 to TRBJ1-1; 10 nucleotides line up with TRBD1. CDR1 is LGHNA, CDR2 YSLEER, per germline. The CDR3 extends over 13 amino acids. V shed 1 base, J shed 10 bases, and the junction held 3 bases outside the gene matches.

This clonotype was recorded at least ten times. CDR3 sequence: CASSSDWVPGSSRGGTGANVLTF. The CDR3 DNA follows: TGTGCCAGCAGCTCCGACTGGGTCCCAGGAAGCTCAAGGGGTGGGACTGGGGCCAACGTCCTGACTTTC. The chain carries TRBV2 and TRBJ2-6; TRBD1 is a possible D gene (5 bases). This CDR3 has 23 residues. Trimming removed 6 bases from V and 2 bases from J, with 35 bases in between. Per the germline V gene, CDR1 is SNHLY and CDR2 is FYNNEI.

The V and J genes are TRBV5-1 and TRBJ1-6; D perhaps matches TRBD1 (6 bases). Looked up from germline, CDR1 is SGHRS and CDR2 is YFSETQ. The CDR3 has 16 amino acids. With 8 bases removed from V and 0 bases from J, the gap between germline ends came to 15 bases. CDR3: CASRRDINSYNSPLHF. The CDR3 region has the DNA TGCGCCAGTAGACGGGACATCAACTCCTATAATTCACCCCTCCACTTT. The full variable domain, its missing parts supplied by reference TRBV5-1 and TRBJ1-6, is KAGVTQTPRYLIKTRGQQVTLSCSPISGHRSVSWYQQTPGQGLQFLFEYFSETQRNKGNFPGRFSGRQFSNSRSEMNVSTLELGDSALYLCASRRDINSYNSPLHFGNGTRLTVT.

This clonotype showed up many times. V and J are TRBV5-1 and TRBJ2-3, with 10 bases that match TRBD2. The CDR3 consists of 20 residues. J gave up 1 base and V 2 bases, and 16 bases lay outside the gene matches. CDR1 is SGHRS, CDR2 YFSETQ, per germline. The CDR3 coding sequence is TGCGCCAGCAGCTTCAGGGGCCAGCGGGGGGGCCGGAGTGGCACAGATACGCAGTATTTT. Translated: CASSFRGQRGGRSGTDTQYF.

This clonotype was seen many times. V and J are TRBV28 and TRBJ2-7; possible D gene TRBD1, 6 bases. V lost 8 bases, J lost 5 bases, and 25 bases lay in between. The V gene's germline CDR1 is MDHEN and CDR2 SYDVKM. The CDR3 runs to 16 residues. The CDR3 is CASAPPTLRGPDEQYF. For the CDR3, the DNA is TGTGCCAGCGCTCCTCCGACCCTCAGGGGTCCGGACGAGCAGTACTTC.

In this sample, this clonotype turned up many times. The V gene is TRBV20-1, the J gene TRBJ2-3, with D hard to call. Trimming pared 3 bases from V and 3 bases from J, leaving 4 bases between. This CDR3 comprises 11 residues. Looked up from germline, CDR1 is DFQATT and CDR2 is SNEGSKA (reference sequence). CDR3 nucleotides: TGCAGTGCTAGCCATACAGATACGCAGTATTTT. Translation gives CSASHTDTQYF.

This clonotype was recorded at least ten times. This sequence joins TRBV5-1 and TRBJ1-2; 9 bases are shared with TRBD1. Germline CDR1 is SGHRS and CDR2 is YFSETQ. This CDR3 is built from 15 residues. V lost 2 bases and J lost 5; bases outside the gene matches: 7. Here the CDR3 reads CASSFGQGRGYGYTF. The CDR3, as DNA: TGCGCCAGCAGCTTCGGACAGGGGAGAGGGTATGGCTACACCTTC. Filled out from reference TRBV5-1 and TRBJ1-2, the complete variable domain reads KAGVTQTPRYLIKTRGQQVTLSCSPISGHRSVSWYQQTPGQGLQFLFEYFSETQRNKGNFPGRFSGRQFSNSRSEMNVSTLELGDSALYLCASSFGQGRGYGYTFGSGTRLTVV.

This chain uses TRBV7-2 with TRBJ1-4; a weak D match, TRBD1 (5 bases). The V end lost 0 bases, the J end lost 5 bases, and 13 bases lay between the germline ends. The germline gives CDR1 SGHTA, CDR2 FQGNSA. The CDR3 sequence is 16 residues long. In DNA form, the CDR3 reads TGTGCCAGCAGCTTAGCGAGTGGGGGTGGGAATGAAAAACTGTTTTTT. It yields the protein CASSLASGGGNEKLFF.

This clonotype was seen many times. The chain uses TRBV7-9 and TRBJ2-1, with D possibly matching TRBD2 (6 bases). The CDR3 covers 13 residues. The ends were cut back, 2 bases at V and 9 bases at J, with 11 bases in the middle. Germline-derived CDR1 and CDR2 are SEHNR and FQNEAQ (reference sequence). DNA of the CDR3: TGTGCCAGCAGCTTAAATTACGGGGGTGAGCAGTTCTTC. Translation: CASSLNYGGEQFF.

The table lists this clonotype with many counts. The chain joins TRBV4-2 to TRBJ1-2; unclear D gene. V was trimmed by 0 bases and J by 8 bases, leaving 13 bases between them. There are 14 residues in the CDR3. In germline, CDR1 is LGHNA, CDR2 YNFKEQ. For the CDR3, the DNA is TGTGCCAGCAGCCAAGACGTTTGGACGGAAGGCTACACCTTC. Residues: CASSQDVWTEGYTF.